The T cell receptor beta chain under discussion was sequenced for a study of T cells in Graves' hyperthyroidism and ophthalmopathy. About the research overall: Blood from the periphery was taken at initial diagnosis, before any treatment.

RNA transcripts yielded amplified TCR beta CDR3 regions. First-round RT-PCR of the TCR CDR3 relied on the HTBI primer set. MiXCR, run by TCRdb on the multiplex PCR reads, gives a single entry per CDR3 protein. The table has some 400,000 distinct CDR3 sequences, approximately 15% seen once. Graves' hyperthyroidism is called stable when ophthalmopathy does not progress within 18 months. From germline, CDR1 is SGHTA and CDR2 FQGTGA. The length of the CDR3 is 16 residues. Trimming removed 6 bases at V and 0 bases at J, with 17 bases between. General study results and limits: From stable hyperthyroidism, ophthalmopathy was set apart by a 13 V-J model.

This clonotype was detected ten times or more. What it binds is unknown. The V gene is TRBV7-3, the J gene TRBJ1-2; D not certain. The sequence was collected from a woman between 55 and 75 years old with Graves' hyperthyroidism. The sequencing input was blood. CDR3 coding DNA: TGTGCCAGCAGTCCTCGACCGTCAGTAGCTAACTATGGCTACACCTTC. This encodes CASSPRPSVANYGYTF. Drawing the rest from reference TRBV7-3 and TRBJ1-2, the complete variable domain is GAGVSQTPSNKVTEKGKYVELRCDPISGHTALYWYRQSLGQGPEFLIYFQGTGAADDSGLPNDRFFAVRPEGSVSTLKIQRTERGDSAVYLCASSPRPSVANYGYTFGSGTRLTVV.